This TCR beta chain was obtained from a study of OX40 agonist ivuxolimab in advanced cancers. Clones were sequenced by immunoSEQ multiplex PCR, and TCRdb holds only the in-frame ones, with some missing. The sample lists approximately 74,000 clones; roughly four fifths were seen once. The CDR3 length is 16 residues. CDR1 is SGHNT, CDR2 YYREEE, per germline (reference sequence). V lost 0 bases to trimming and J lost 3 bases; unmatched junction nucleotides: 2. The chain couples TRBV5-4 to TRBJ2-1; TRBD2 aligns across 11 bases. The TCR sequence derives from an adult with an advanced solid tumor such as melanoma, head and neck, liver or kidney cancer. The source was CD4+ or CD8+ T cells sorted from blood, collected in a trial of the OX40 agonist ivuxolimab. CDR3 sequence (DNA): TGTGCCAGCAGCTTGGCCGGGACTAGCGGCTACAATGAGCAGTTCTTC. This gives the protein CASSLAGTSGYNEQFF.